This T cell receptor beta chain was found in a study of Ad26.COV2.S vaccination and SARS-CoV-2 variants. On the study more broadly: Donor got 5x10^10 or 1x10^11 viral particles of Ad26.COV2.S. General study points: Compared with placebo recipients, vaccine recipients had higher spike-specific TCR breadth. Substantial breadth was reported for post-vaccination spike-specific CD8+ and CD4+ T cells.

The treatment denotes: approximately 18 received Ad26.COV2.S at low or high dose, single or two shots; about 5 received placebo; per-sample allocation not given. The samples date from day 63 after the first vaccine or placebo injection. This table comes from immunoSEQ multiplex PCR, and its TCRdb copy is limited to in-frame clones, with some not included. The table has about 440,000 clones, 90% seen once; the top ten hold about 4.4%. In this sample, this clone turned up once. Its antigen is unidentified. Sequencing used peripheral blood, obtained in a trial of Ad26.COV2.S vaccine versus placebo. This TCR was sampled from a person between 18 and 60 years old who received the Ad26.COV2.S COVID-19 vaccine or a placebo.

CDR3 amino acids: CASSLEGRGKTGELFF. The CDR3, as DNA: TGTGCCAGCAGCTTAGAGGGGCGGGGGAAGACCGGGGAGCTGTTTTTT. The chain has TRBV7-2 and TRBJ2-2, with TRBD2 identical over 7 bases. V lost 1 base, J lost 5 bases, and 7 bases stayed unmatched. Looked up from germline, CDR1 is SGHTA and CDR2 is FQGNSA. The CDR3 is 16 residues long.